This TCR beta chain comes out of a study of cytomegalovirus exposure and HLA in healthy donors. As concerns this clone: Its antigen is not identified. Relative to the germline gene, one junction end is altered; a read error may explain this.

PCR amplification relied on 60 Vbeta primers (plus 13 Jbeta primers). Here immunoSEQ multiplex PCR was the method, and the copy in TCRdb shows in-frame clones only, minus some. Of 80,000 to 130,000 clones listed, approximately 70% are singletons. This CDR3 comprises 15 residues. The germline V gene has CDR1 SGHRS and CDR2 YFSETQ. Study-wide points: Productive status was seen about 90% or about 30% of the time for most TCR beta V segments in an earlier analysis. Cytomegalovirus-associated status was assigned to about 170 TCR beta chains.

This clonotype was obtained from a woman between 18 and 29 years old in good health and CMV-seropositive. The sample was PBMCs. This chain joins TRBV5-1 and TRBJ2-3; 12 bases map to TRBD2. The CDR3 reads CASSLNTPTSGRSNF. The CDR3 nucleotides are TGCGCCAGCAGCTTGAATACTCCGACTAGCGGGAGATCGAATTTT.